A single TCR beta chain is shown here with its context. The antigen is unknown. The sample is drawn from a study of T-cell reconstitution after alpha-beta-depleted transplantation in children. Study findings and constraints: There were reportedly several hundred expanded graft clones from which alpha-beta T cells came about two months after transplant. One year after transplant, T-cell counts and diversity came mostly from newly produced T cells. Elevated TCRbeta diversity at day 60 was traced, in some patients, to surviving recipient T cells and thymic progenitors.

Unique molecular identifiers were incorporated during preparation of the TCRbeta library. MiXCR was run by TCRdb on the PCR reads, yielding one entry per CDR3 protein. Altogether about 980,000 distinct CDR3 sequences are present, roughly 29% being singletons, with the ten largest covering 28%. Germline assignment: CDR1 SGHRS and CDR2 YFSETQ. Losses at the gene ends were 4 bases for V and 7 bases for J; bases not matched to a gene: 11. This CDR3 region has 16 residues. The chain carries TRBV5-1 and TRBJ2-1; 10 bases agree with TRBD1. The receptor's source is a boy in the first two years of life who had a stem cell transplant for SCID, so the T cells may come from the graft donor. The specimen was PBMCs, mostly from graft donor cells, collected 360 days after TCRalphabeta/CD19-depleted stem cell transplant. CDR3 DNA: TGCGCCAGCAGCCCTGCTCCGGGACAGGGGCTAAATGAGCAGTTCTTC. Translating it yields CASSPAPGQGLNEQFF.